One and the same sample provided the 16 T cell receptor beta chains below, sequenced in a study of shared clonotypes between healthy human individuals. Using immunoSEQ multiplex PCR, the repertoire was profiled, and TCRdb retains in-frame clones only, with some absent. This table has hundreds of thousands of clones, roughly 96% appearing once. CD45RO negativity and positive selection for CCR7 defined naive CD8 cells, a population that excluded terminally differentiated effector memory CD45RA+ cells. Sequenced input: naive CD8+ T cells sorted from blood. The receptors come from a woman in her 30s in good health.

CDR3 loop: CASSLTGGHDEQFF. In DNA form, the CDR3 reads TGTGCCAGCAGCTTAACGGGAGGGCACGATGAGCAGTTCTTC. This chain connects TRBV7-9 to TRBJ2-1; TRBD2 aligns across 8 bases. The CDR3 is 14 residues long. The trim removed 2 bases at V and 8 bases at J, leaving 5 bases unmatched. Looked up from germline, CDR1 is SEHNR and CDR2 is FQNEAQ (reference sequence).

The genes are TRBV6-6 and TRBJ2-5; D possibly corresponds to TRBD2 (5 bases). Trimming pared 2 bases from V and 3 bases from J, leaving 16 bases between. From germline, CDR1 is MNHNY and CDR2 SVGAGI (reference sequence). The CDR3 spans 16 residues. In nucleotides, the CDR3 is TGTGCCAGCAGTTACCCCAATCCCCTGGGAGAAGAGACCCAGTACTTC. This codes for CASSYPNPLGEETQYF.

The chain has TRBV7-6 and TRBJ2-1; 7 nucleotides agree with TRBD2. The CDR3 consists of 16 residues. V trimming: 0 bases; J trimming: 6 bases; junction bases outside the gene matches: 8. CDR1 and CDR2 from the germline V gene are SGHVS and FNYEAQ. The chain's CDR3 is CASSLARGKDGNEQFF. Here the CDR3 DNA reads TGTGCCAGCAGCTTAGCGCGGGGGAAAGATGGCAATGAGCAGTTCTTC.

The V call is TRBV5-1, the J call TRBJ2-2; the match to TRBD2 covers 13 bases. The V gene end was trimmed by 1 base and the J gene end by 7 bases; junction bases not matched to a gene: 4. Looked up from germline, CDR1 is SGHRS and CDR2 is YFSETQ. The CDR3 is 16 residues long. CDR3 amino acids: CASSLTSGRAFGELFF. In DNA, the CDR3 is TGCGCCAGCAGCTTGACTAGCGGGAGGGCCTTCGGGGAGCTGTTTTTT. Drawing the rest from reference TRBV5-1 and TRBJ2-2, the complete variable domain is KAGVTQTPRYLIKTRGQQVTLSCSPISGHRSVSWYQQTPGQGLQFLFEYFSETQRNKGNFPGRFSGRQFSNSRSEMNVSTLELGDSALYLCASSLTSGRAFGELFFGEGSRLTVL.

The rearrangement joins TRBV7-9 to TRBJ2-1; 8 nucleotides agree with TRBD2. CDR1 and CDR2 (germline): SEHNR, FQNEAQ (reference sequence). The length of the CDR3 is 16 residues. The ends lost 1 base at V and 3 bases at J; junction bases unmatched: 5. The CDR3 sequence is CASSLGSGLGYNEQFF. In DNA form, the CDR3 reads TGTGCCAGCAGCTTAGGTTCGGGACTAGGCTACAATGAGCAGTTCTTC. The variable domain in full, completed from reference TRBV7-9 and TRBJ2-1, reads DTGVSQNPRHKITKRGQNVTFRCDPISEHNRLYWYRQTLGQGPEFLTYFQNEAQLEKSRLLSDRFSAERPKGSFSTLEIQRTEQGDSAMYLCASSLGSGLGYNEQFFGPGTRLTVL.

The rearrangement links TRBV14 to TRBJ2-7; perhaps TRBD2 as D (5 bases). This CDR3 region has 15 residues. Germline assignment: CDR1 SGHDN and CDR2 FVKESK. Deletions cut 0 bases from V and 7 bases from J, with 16 bases between. As DNA, the CDR3 is TGTGCCAGCAGCCAAGAAGGGTCTAGCATCTCGGAGCAGTACTTC. This sequence encodes CASSQEGSSISEQYF.

The chain recombines TRBV7-9 with TRBJ2-1; D perhaps matches TRBD1 (6 bases). The germline V gene encodes CDR1 SEHNR and CDR2 FQNEAQ (reference sequence). The length of the CDR3 is 15 residues. The ends were cut back, 4 bases at V and 5 bases at J, with 15 bases in the middle. CDR3 sequence: CASSYRQARDNEQFF. The DNA of the CDR3 is TGTGCCAGCAGCTACCGACAGGCCAGGGACAATGAGCAGTTCTTC. Filled out from reference TRBV7-9 and TRBJ2-1, the complete variable domain reads DTGVSQNPRHKITKRGQNVTFRCDPISEHNRLYWYRQTLGQGPEFLTYFQNEAQLEKSRLLSDRFSAERPKGSFSTLEIQRTEQGDSAMYLCASSYRQARDNEQFFGPGTRLTVL.

The V and J genes are TRBV2 and TRBJ2-7; unclear D gene. The germline gives CDR1 SNHLY, CDR2 FYNNEI. V was cut by 2 bases and J by 5 bases, with 7 bases left in between. The CDR3 has 12 residues. The CDR3, as DNA: TGTGCCAGCAGTGAAATTGACCACGAGCAGTACTTC. Protein product: CASSEIDHEQYF.

This chain joins TRBV7-3 and TRBJ2-2; 14 nucleotides line up with TRBD2. Germline V gene data show CDR1 as SGHTA and CDR2 as FQGTGA. Germline trimming cut 1 base from V and 7 bases from J; bases unmatched to any gene: 8. This CDR3 is built from 18 residues. The CDR3 loop reads CASSLNPGLAGAGGELFF. The CDR3, as DNA: TGTGCCAGCAGCTTAAATCCGGGACTAGCGGGAGCGGGCGGGGAGCTGTTTTTT.

The V gene is TRBV19, the J gene TRBJ2-1; D might be TRBD2 (6 bases). V was pared by 5 bases and J by 9 bases, with 17 bases between. Per the germline V gene, CDR1 is LNHDA and CDR2 is SQIVND (reference sequence). This CDR3 is 14 amino acids long. The CDR3 region is CASSPAPSVGEQFF. The CDR3 DNA sequence: TGTGCCAGTAGTCCTGCCCCTAGCGTTGGTGAGCAGTTCTTC.

The gene calls are TRBV29-1 and TRBJ2-1, with D tentatively TRBD2 (7 bases). The CDR3 loop spans 16 amino acids. Trimming pared 8 bases from V and 4 bases from J, leaving 24 bases between. The germline CDR1 and CDR2 sequences are SQVTM and ANQGSEA. CDR3 in DNA: TGCAGCACTATACCAACAAGGGGGGGAGTGTACAATGAGCAGTTCTTC. This gives the protein CSTIPTRGGVYNEQFF.

V gene TRBV5-5 combines with J gene TRBJ2-5; D is possibly TRBD2 (5 bases). The DNA matches TRBJ2-7 better at its end, which makes the J call doubtful. Germline CDR1 and CDR2: SGHKS and YYEKEE (reference sequence). This CDR3 is 14 amino acids long. The CDR3 DNA reads TGTGCCAGCAGCTTGGACGGGGTTAGCTACGAGCAGTACTTC. Its translation: CASSLDGVSYEQYF.

The rearrangement joins TRBV27 to TRBJ2-1; 7 bases are a match to TRBD2. Germline V CDR1 and CDR2: MNHEY, SMNVEV (reference sequence). This CDR3 has 13 amino acids. The ends lost 6 bases at V and 8 bases at J; junction bases unmatched: 7. The CDR3 loop reads CASRGGTGHEQFF. In nucleotides, the CDR3 is TGTGCCAGCAGGGGGGGGACTGGACATGAGCAGTTCTTC.

With regard to this clone: Other DNA sequences in this specimen translate into the identical CDR3. The chain carries TRBV7-9 and TRBJ2-7; tentative D call: TRBD1 (6 bases). Germline lookup yields CDR1 SEHNR and CDR2 FQNEAQ (reference sequence). V shed 1 base and J shed 5 bases, with 9 bases lying between them. This CDR3 comprises 13 residues. CDR3 in DNA: TGTGCCAGCAGCTTAGTGTCAGGGGACGAGCAGTACTTC. Protein product: CASSLVSGDEQYF.

The chain carries TRBV27 and TRBJ2-4; 8 nucleotides match TRBD1. This CDR3 has 12 amino acids. V shed 8 bases, J shed 5 bases, and the junction held 2 bases outside the gene matches. Germline-derived CDR1 and CDR2 are MNHEY and SMNVEV (reference sequence). This chain's CDR3 is CASAGQENIQYF. CDR3 nucleotide sequence: TGTGCCAGCGCGGGACAGGAAAACATTCAGTACTTC.

V usage is TRBV7-9 and J usage is TRBJ2-5; 7 nucleotides match TRBD2. The V gene end was trimmed by 0 bases and the J gene end by 5 bases; junction bases not matched to a gene: 6. The CDR3 consists of 15 residues. CDR1 SEHNR and CDR2 FQNEAQ come from the germline V gene (reference sequence). The CDR3 sequence: CASSLAAGEVETQYF. The CDR3 bases are TGTGCCAGCAGCTTAGCGGCGGGAGAGGTGGAGACCCAGTACTTC.